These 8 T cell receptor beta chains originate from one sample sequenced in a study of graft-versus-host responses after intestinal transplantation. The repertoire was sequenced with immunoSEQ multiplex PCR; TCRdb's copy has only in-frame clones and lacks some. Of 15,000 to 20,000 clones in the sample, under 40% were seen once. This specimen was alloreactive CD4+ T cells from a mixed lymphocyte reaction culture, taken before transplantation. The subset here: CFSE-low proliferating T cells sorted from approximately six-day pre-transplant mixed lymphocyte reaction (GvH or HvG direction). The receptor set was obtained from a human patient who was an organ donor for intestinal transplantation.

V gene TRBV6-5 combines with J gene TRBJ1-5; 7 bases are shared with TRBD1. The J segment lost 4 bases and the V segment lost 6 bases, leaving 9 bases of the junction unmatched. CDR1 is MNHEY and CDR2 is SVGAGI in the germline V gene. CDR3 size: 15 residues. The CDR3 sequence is CASRTTGAINQPQHF. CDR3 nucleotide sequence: TGTGCCAGCAGAACTACAGGGGCCATTAATCAGCCCCAGCATTTT.

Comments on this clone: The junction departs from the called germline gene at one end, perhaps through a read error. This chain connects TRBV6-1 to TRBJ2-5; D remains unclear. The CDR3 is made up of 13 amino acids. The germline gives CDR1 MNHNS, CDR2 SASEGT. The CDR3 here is CASREAGQETQYF. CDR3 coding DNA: TGTGCCAGCAGAGAAGCAGGCCAAGAGACCCAGTACTTC.

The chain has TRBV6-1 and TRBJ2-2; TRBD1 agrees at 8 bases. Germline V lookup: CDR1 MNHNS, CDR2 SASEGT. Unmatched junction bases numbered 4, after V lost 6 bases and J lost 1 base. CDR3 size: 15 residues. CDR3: CASRRTGQNTGELFF. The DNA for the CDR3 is TGTGCCAGCAGGCGGACAGGGCAGAACACCGGGGAGCTGTTTTTT.

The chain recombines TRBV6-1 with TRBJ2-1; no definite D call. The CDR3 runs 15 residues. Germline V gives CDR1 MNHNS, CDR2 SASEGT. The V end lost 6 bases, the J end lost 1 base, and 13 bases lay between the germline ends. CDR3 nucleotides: TGTGCCAGCAGCTTAAAGTTAGGTTCCTACAATGAGCAGTTCTTC. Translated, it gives CASSLKLGSYNEQFF.

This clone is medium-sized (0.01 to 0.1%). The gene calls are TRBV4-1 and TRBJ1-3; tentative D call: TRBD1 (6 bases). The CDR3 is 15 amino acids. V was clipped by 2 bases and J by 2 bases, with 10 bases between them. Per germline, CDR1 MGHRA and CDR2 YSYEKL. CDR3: CASSQTGTAGNTIYF. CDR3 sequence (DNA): TGCGCCAGCAGCCAAACAGGGACTGCTGGAAACACCATATATTTT.

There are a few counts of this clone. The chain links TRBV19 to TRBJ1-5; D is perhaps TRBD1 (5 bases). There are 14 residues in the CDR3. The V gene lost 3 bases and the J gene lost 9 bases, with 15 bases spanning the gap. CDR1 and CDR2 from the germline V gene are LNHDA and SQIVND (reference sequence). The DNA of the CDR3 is TGTGCCAGTAGTATTCGAGGCGGGGCCAGGCCCCAGCATTTT. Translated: CASSIRGGARPQHF. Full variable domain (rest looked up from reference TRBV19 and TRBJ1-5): DGGITQSPKYLFRKEGQNVTLSCEQNLNHDAMYWYRQDPGQGLRLIYYSQIVNDFQKGDIAEGYSVSREKKESFPLTVTSAQKNPTAFYLCASSIRGGARPQHFGDGTRLSIL.

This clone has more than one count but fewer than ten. In DNA, the CDR3 is TGTGCCAGCAGCTTTTGGAATGAGCAGTTCTTC. Translating it yields CASSFWNEQFF. The V gene is TRBV7-2, the J gene TRBJ2-1; D is unresolved. The CDR3 has 11 residues. CDR1 is SGHTA, CDR2 FQGNSA, per germline. Trimming removed 3 bases from V and 7 bases from J, with 4 bases in between.

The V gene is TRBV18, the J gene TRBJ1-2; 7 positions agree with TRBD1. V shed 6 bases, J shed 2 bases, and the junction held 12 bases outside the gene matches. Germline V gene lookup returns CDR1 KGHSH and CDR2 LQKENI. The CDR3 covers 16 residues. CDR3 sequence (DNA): TGTGCCAGCTCGCCCGCTTGGGGACAGACGAACTATGGCTACACCTTC. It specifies CASSPAWGQTNYGYTF.